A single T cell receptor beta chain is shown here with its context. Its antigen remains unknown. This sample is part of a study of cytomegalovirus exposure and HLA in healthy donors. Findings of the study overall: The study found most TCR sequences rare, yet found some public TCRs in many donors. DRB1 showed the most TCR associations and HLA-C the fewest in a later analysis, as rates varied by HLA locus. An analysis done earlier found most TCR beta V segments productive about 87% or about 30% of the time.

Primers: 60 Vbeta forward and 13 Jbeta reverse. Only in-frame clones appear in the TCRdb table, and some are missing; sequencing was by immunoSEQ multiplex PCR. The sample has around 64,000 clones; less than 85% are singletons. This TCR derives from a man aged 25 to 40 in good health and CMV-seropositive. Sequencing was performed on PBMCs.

The CDR3 bases are TGCAGCGTTGAACACAGCATCTCTGGGGCCAACGTCCTGACTTTC. This codes for CSVEHSISGANVLTF. V is TRBV29-1 and J is TRBJ2-6, with unresolved D. V lost 2 bases, J lost 0 bases, and 8 bases lay in between. The CDR3 has 15 residues. Germline V gene sequence: CDR1 SQVTM, CDR2 ANQGSEA.